The text below deals with one TCR beta chain. This clonotype was seen at least ten times. Its antigen has not been determined. Base qualities are not provided; no much larger clone lies one nucleotide away. This record comes from a study of T-cell memory formation after mild COVID-19 (dated by TCRdb to 2020 to 2022). At the level of the whole study: TCR sequence clusters from the two donors were largely donor specific. In a couple of donors, T-cell clones that expanded and contracted after mild COVID-19 were tracked by sequencing TCRalpha and TCRbeta repertoires over time. Two young, previously healthy adult volunteers, one female and one male, were included in the cohort.

Sequenced using an Illumina NovaSeq 6000. cDNA libraries for TCRalpha and TCRbeta were prepared by 5'RACE using constant-segment primers, with sample barcodes and unique molecular identifiers added. Trizol reagent was used to extract RNA from every sample. Amplification of the libraries took two PCR steps, and the second step added a second sample barcode plus Illumina TruSeq adapters. The libraries were sequenced on an Illumina NovaSeq using 2 x 150 bp paired-end reads. Processing in the source paper ran as follows. With migec v1.2.7, reads were demultiplexed and then collapsed into UMI-guided consensus sequences. With mixcr v2.1.11, UMI consensuses were aligned to TRA and TRB V and J templates and assembled into clonotypes. A clonotype was counted as expanded or contracted only if both edgeR and NoisET called the change significant, with noise models trained on biological replicates. For edgeR calls, the thresholds were a false discovery rate-adjusted p below 0.01 and a log2 fold-change of 1. As an exploratory analysis of dynamics, max-normalized trajectories of the 1000 most abundant clonotypes were examined with PCA combined with hierarchical clustering. Each responding clone was given a CD4 or CD8 phenotype based on the CD4+ and CD8+ repertoires, which had been sequenced separately. TCRdb reprocessed the public reads (quality trimming at Q25 with fastp, clone calling with MiXCR) and kept in-frame beta chains. CDR3 protein sequences are deduplicated, and each keeps its most common genes and DNA. The V and J calls and clone size come from TCRdb's table, not from the authors' own analysis. The sample table contains around 530,000 distinct CDR3 sequences; only one count was recorded for roughly a fifth of them. Jointly, the top ten make up around 7.7% of the sample.

Ficoll-Paque density gradient centrifugation was used to isolate PBMCs. The paper's findings and limits, for the study overall: Contracting CD4+ clones turned up mainly in the CM and EM memory subsets, whereas EMRA was where CD8+ clones were enriched. Only a couple of mild cases were covered by the study, and larger cohorts that include severe cases with pre-infection samples were considered necessary. From day 15 to 85, contracting clones showed balanced CD4/CD8 phenotypes, whereas a second wave of clones that expanded from day 15 to 37 leaned towards CD4+. SARS-CoV-2 specificity was not confirmed for the second-wave clones peaking on day 37. The detection of some responding clones in pre-infection memory suggests that pre-existing cross-reactive memory T cells joined the SARS-CoV-2 response.

The germline V gene sets CDR1 to SGHVS and CDR2 to FNYEAQ. Here V drops 5 bases and J drops 9 bases, and the junction holds 12 bases not matched to any gene. The CDR3 runs 15 residues from the cysteine to the phenylalanine. Left in the record is the CDR3 DNA by itself, 45 bases read in frame from the first base. The rearranged chain carries TRBV7-6 and TRBJ2-5, with TRBD1 matching 10 junction bases. This clonotype was sampled from an adult woman who had mild COVID-19 (a few samples of this study predate the infection). The sample titles of this study are shuffled in the database, so cell type and time point are left out; the donor was told from shared clones. The sample comprised PBMCs or a T cell subset sorted from them (not recorded which). The CDR3 in this case is CASSPQPGQGSAQYF. The nucleotides are TGTGCCAGCAGCCCTCAACCGGGACAGGGGTCGGCCCAGTACTTC.